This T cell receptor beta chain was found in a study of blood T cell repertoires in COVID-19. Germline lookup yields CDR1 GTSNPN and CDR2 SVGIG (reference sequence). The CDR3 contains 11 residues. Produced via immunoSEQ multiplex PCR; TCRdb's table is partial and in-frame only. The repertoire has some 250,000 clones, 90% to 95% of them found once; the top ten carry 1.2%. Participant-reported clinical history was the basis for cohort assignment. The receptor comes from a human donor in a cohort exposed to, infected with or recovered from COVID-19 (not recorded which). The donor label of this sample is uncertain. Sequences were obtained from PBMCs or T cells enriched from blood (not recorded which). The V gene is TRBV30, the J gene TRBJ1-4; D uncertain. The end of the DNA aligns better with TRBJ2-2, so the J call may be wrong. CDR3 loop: CAWSLGGELFF. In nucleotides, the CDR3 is TGTGCCTGGAGTCTAGGGGGGGAGCTGTTTTTT.